These 10 T cell receptor beta chains share one sample of origin, sequenced in a study of blood T cell repertoires in COVID-19. TCRdb keeps only in-frame clones here, not all; method: immunoSEQ multiplex PCR. Among 200,000 to 250,000 clones, roughly 87% were seen once, and the ten largest hold over 9.5%. Sequencing used peripheral blood. The receptors here all came from a woman under 30 who had recovered from COVID-19.

J is TRBJ2-2 and V is TRBV6-8; 9 bases align to TRBD1. The CDR3 consists of 19 residues. V was pared by 0 bases and J by 2 bases, with 10 bases of the junction left unmatched. Per germline, CDR1 MNHGY and CDR2 SAAAGT. In DNA, the CDR3 is TGTGCCAGCAGTTACTCGAAGTGGGGACAGGGAAAAAACACCGGGGAGCTGTTTTTT. Amino acid sequence: CASSYSKWGQGKNTGELFF.

This clone was seen a single time. This chain connects TRBV27 to TRBJ1-2, with D perhaps matching TRBD1 (6 bases). The CDR3 covers 14 residues. Looked up from germline, CDR1 is MNHEY and CDR2 is SMNVEV (reference sequence). The V gene lost 7 bases and the J gene lost 7 bases, with 19 bases spanning the gap. The CDR3 DNA follows: TGTGCCAGCACCTCAGGGGCGGAATTCGGTGGCTACACCTTC. It yields the protein CASTSGAEFGGYTF.

The chain couples TRBV11-2 to TRBJ2-4; no definite D call. V was pared by 3 bases and J by 0 bases, with 3 bases between. The V gene's germline CDR1 is SGHAT and CDR2 FQNNGV. This CDR3 contains 13 residues. The CDR3 loop reads CASSFLAKNIQYF. DNA of the CDR3: TGTGCCAGCAGCTTCCTAGCCAAAAACATTCAGTACTTC. The full variable domain, rest sourced from reference TRBV11-2 and TRBJ2-4, is EAGVAQSPRYKIIEKRQSVAFWCNPISGHATLYWYQQILGQGPKLLIQFQNNGVVDDSQLPKDRFSAERLKGVDSTLKIQPAKLEDSAVYLCASSFLAKNIQYFGAGTRLSVL.

The chain employs TRBV11-3 and TRBJ2-2; D is unclear. The CDR3 totals 13 residues. CDR1 SGHNT and CDR2 YENEEA come from the germline V gene. The V and J ends lost 2 bases and 6 bases respectively, with 7 bases between them. The CDR3 region has the DNA TGTGCCAGCAGCTTACCAGACTCCGGGGAGCTGTTTTTT. Its protein is CASSLPDSGELFF. Complete variable domain (other parts from reference TRBV11-3 and TRBJ2-2): EAGVVQSPRYKIIEKKQPVAFWCNPISGHNTLYWYLQNLGQGPELLIRYENEEAVDDSQLPKDRFSAERLKGVDSTLKIQPAELGDSAVYLCASSLPDSGELFFGEGSRLTVL.

This clone has a single count. The rearrangement joins TRBV7-9 to TRBJ2-5, with 7 nucleotides matching TRBD2. V dropped 4 bases and J dropped 4; count of bases not matched to a gene: 3. This CDR3 has 13 residues. The V gene's germline CDR1 is SEHNR and CDR2 FQNEAQ (reference sequence). Here the CDR3 DNA reads TGTGCCAGCAGCTCAGCTAGCGGAGAGACCCAGTACTTC. As protein: CASSSASGETQYF. Full variable domain (rest looked up from reference TRBV7-9 and TRBJ2-5): DTGVSQNPRHKITKRGQNVTFRCDPISEHNRLYWYRQTLGQGPEFLTYFQNEAQLEKSRLLSDRFSAERPKGSFSTLEIQRTEQGDSAMYLCASSSASGETQYFGPGTRLLVL.

CDR3 in DNA: TGTGCCAGTGGCGGGACAGAGCTTAACTATGGCTACACCTTC. Translated: CASGGTELNYGYTF. The chain employs TRBV2 and TRBJ1-2; 7 nucleotides line up with TRBD1. The CDR3 extends over 14 amino acids. V lost 9 bases and J lost 1; bases outside the gene matches: 8. The germline CDR1 and CDR2 sequences are SNHLY and FYNNEI.

This chain's CDR3 is CAIILDSSYEQYF. In nucleotides, the CDR3 is TGTGCCATCATCCTGGACTCTTCCTACGAGCAGTACTTC. V gene TRBV10-3 combines with J gene TRBJ2-7, with a tentative D call TRBD2 (5 bases). CDR3 length: 13 residues. Germline assignment: CDR1 ENHRY and CDR2 SYGVKD. The V gene lost 7 bases and the J gene lost 1 base, with 11 bases spanning the gap.

V is TRBV18 and J is TRBJ2-3, with a weak D call TRBD2 (6 bases). With 4 bases removed from V and 4 bases from J, the gap between germline ends came to 18 bases. The CDR3 is made up of 16 amino acids. CDR1 and CDR2 from the germline V gene are KGHSH and LQKENI. The chain's CDR3 is CASSLPGRDRPDTQYF. As DNA, the CDR3 is TGTGCCAGCTCACTTCCCGGGCGGGACCGACCAGATACGCAGTATTTT.

The chain has TRBV7-9 and TRBJ1-6; D might be TRBD1 (6 bases). Deletions cut 5 bases from V and 8 bases from J, with 16 bases between. The CDR3 sequence is 15 residues long. Germline V CDR1 and CDR2: SEHNR, FQNEAQ (reference sequence). CDR3 sequence: CASSAQGSGDSPLHF. CDR3 DNA sequence: TGTGCCAGCAGCGCCCAGGGGAGCGGTGATTCACCCCTCCACTTT.

The table lists this clone with a count of one. J is TRBJ1-2 and V is TRBV14; D not certain. The CDR3 runs 13 residues. Germline V gene lookup returns CDR1 SGHDN and CDR2 FVKESK. V shed 1 base and J shed 7 bases, with 10 bases lying between them. The CDR3 region is CASSQAWASGYTF. Here the CDR3 DNA reads TGTGCCAGCAGCCAAGCCTGGGCCTCTGGCTACACCTTC. Full variable domain (rest looked up from reference TRBV14 and TRBJ1-2): EAGVTQFPSHSVIEKGQTVTLRCDPISGHDNLYWYRRVMGKEIKFLLHFVKESKQDESGMPNNRFLAERTGGTYSTLKVQPAELEDSGVYFCASSQAWASGYTFGSGTRLTVV.